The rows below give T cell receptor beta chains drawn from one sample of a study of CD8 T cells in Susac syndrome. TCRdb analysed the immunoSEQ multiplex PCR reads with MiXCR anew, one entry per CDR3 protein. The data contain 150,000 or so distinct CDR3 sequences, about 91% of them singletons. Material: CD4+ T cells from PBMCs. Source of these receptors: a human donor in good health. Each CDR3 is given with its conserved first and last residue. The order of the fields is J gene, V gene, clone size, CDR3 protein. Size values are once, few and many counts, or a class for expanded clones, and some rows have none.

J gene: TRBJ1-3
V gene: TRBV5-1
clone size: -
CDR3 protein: CASSLFSTLDSGNTIYF

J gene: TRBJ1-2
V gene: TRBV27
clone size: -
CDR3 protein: CASSRTDGGGYTF

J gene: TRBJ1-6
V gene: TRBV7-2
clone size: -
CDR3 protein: CASSSDRGDSPLHF

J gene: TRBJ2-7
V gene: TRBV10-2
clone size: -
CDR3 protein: CASRKRGGQGYEQYF

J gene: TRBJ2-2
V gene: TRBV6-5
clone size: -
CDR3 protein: CASSYYNTGELFF

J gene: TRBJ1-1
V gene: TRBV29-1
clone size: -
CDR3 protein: CSVPPGGGWDEAFF

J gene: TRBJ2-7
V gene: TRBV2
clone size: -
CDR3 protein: CASRGDRNYEQYF

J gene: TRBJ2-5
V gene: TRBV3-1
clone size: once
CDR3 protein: CASSHRQVQETQYF

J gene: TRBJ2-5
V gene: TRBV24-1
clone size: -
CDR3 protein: CATTPAAGETQYF

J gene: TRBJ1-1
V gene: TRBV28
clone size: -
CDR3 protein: CASSYNRGEVFF

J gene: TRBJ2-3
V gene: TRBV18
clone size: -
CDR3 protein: CASSPRRDAMDTQYF

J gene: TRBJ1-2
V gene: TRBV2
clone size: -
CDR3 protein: CASTSRTSRYGYTF

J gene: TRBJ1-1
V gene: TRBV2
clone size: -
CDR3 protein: CASIDRGRTEAFF

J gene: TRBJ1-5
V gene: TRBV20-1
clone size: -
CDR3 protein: CSAQDSPNQPQHF

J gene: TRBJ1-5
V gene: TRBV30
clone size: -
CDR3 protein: CAWSLGDLQPQHF

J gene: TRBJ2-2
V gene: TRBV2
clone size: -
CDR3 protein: CATLGTANTGELFF

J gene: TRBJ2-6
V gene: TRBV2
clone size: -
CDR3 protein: CASTLTGALIGVSGANVLTF

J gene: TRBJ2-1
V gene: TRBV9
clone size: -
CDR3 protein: CASSVIAYPGNEQFF

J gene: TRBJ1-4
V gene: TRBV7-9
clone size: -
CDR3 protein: CASSQDRRREKLFF

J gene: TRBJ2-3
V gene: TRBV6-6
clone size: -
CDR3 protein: CASTSGPEGTQYF

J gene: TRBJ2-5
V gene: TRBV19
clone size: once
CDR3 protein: CASQTSATGAQYF

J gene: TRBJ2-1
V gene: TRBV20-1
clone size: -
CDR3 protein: CSAGPPGQGMNEQFF

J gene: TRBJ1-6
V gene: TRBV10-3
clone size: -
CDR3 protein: CAARGQGHSPLHF

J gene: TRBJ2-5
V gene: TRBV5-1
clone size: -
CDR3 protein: CASSLAGTTGAQETQYF

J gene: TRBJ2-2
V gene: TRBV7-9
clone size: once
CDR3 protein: CASSFTSGTNTGELFF

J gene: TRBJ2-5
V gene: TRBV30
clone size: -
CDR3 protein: CAWSSRGVKETQYF

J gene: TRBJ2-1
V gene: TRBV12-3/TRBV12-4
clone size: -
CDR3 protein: CASSFPPNEQFF

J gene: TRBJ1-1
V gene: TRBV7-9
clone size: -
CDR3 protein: CASLLGPANTEAFF

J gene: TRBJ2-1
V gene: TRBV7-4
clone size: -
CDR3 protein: CASSLRLGGRINEQFF

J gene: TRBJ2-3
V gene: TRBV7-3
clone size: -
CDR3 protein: CASSFSGRALGTQYF

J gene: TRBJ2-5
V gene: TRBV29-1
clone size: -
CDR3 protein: CSVDWQETQYF

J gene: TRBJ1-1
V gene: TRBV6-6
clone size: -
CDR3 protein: CASSYSQGEPEAFF

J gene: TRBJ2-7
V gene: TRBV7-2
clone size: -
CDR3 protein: CASSPRLAGGREQYF

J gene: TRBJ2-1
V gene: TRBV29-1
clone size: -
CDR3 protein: CSGRGDLNRDEQFF

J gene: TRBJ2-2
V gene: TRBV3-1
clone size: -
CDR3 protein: CASSQEGAGTTGELFF

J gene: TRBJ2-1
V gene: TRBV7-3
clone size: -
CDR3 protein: CASSRTGGGGRASYNEQFF

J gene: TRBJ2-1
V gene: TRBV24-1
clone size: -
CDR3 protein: CATSDSSGGSYNEQFF

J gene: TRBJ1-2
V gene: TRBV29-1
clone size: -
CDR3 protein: CSVTPGGANYGYTF

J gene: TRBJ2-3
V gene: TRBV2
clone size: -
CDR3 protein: CASRDRLSTDTQYF

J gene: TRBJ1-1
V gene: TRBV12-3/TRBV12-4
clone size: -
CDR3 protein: CASSLGRTGSDEAFF

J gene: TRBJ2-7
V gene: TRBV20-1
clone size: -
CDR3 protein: CSAVPGQRTYEQYF

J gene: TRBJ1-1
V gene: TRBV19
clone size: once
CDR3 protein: CASSNGDTEAFF

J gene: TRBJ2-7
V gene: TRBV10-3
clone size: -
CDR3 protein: CATHLGTGSYEQYF

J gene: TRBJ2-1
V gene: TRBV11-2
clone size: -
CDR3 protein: CASSRTSGRDEQFF

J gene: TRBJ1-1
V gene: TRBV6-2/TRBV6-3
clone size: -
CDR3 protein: CASSRPGAMNTEAFF

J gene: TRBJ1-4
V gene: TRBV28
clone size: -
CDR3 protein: CASSPQGPSEKLFF

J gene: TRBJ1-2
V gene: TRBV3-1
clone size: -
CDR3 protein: CASSQEFGRGHGYTF

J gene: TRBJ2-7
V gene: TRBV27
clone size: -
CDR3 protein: CASSPGTATSSYEQYF

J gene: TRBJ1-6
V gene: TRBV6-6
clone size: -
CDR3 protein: CASSYSLGNSPLHF

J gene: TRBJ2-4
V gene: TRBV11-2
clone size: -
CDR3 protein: CASSFDLPGTSGRPGTKNIQYF

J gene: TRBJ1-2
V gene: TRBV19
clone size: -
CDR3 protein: CASSKTGVGGYTF

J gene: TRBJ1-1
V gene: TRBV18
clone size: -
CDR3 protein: CASSPGGFGTEAFF

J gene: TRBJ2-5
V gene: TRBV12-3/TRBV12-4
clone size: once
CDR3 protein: CASSFWTEETQYF